Below are 14 T cell receptor beta chains sequenced from a single sample in a study of cytomegalovirus exposure and HLA in healthy donors. This PCR relied on a set of 60 Vbeta primers and 13 Jbeta primers. Only in-frame clones appear in the TCRdb table, and some are missing; sequencing was by immunoSEQ multiplex PCR. The sample carries tens of thousands of clones, 60% to 80% recorded once. The specimen sequenced was PBMCs. These receptors came from a male donor in good health and CMV-seropositive.

The CDR3 nucleotides read TGCGCCAGCACTCCGGACAGCCTCTATGGCTACACCTTC. Amino acid sequence: CASTPDSLYGYTF. The rearrangement joins TRBV10-2 to TRBJ1-2; the D gene is possibly TRBD1 (6 bases). Between the trimmed V and J ends, which lost 7 bases and 4 bases, there was a span of 13 bases. Germline loops: CDR1 WSHSY, CDR2 SAAADI. This CDR3 is built from 13 residues.

The V and J genes are TRBV2 and TRBJ2-3; 8 bases line up with TRBD2. The CDR3 is made up of 15 amino acids. Trimming at V came to 7 bases and at J to 2 bases, leaving 8 bases not matched to a gene. The germline CDR1 and CDR2 sequences are SNHLY and FYNNEI. The CDR3 coding sequence is TGTGCCAGCACCGCGGTAGCGGGATCCACAGATACGCAGTATTTT. Translating gives CASTAVAGSTDTQYF.

This clone came up a few times. The chain links TRBV7-6 to TRBJ1-1; no definite D call. The CDR3 is 15 amino acids. CDR1 SGHVS and CDR2 FNYEAQ come from the germline V gene. V lost 0 bases and J lost 0, with 8 bases in between. CDR3 sequence: CASSLAPGMNTEAFF. CDR3 nucleotides: TGTGCCAGCAGCTTAGCTCCGGGGATGAACACTGAAGCTTTCTTT.

The genes are TRBV13 and TRBJ1-1; 10 bases agree with TRBD1. Trimming at V came to 1 base and at J to 4 bases, leaving 3 bases not matched to a gene. Looked up from germline, CDR1 is PRHDT and CDR2 is FYEKMQ (reference sequence). This CDR3 spans 15 amino acids. The CDR3: CASSLVGQGGTEAFF. CDR3 DNA: TGTGCCAGCAGCTTAGTCGGACAGGGGGGCACTGAAGCTTTCTTT. Full variable domain (outside the CDR3, taken from reference TRBV13 and TRBJ1-1): AAGVIQSPRHLIKEKRETATLKCYPIPRHDTVYWYQQGPGQDPQFLISFYEKMQSDKGSIPDRFSAQQFSDYHSELNMSSLELGDSALYFCASSLVGQGGTEAFFGQGTRLTVV.

The chain uses TRBV5-4 and TRBJ2-2; D might be TRBD1 (6 bases). With 4 bases removed from V and 1 base from J, the gap between germline ends came to 11 bases. The V gene's germline CDR1 is SGHNT and CDR2 YYREEE (reference sequence). CDR3 length: 15 residues. The CDR3 DNA follows: TGTGCCAGCAGCATCGTACAGGGGAACACCGGGGAGCTGTTTTTT. It translates to CASSIVQGNTGELFF.

This sequence joins TRBV5-1 and TRBJ2-7; the match to TRBD2 covers 12 bases. The CDR3 length is 15 residues. V gave up 4 bases and J gave up 4 bases; unmatched junction bases: 6. In germline, CDR1 is SGHRS, CDR2 YFSETQ. CDR3 region: CASSLGTSGFYEQYF. The CDR3, as DNA: TGCGCCAGCAGCCTCGGGACTAGCGGGTTTTACGAGCAGTACTTC.

The chain uses TRBV29-1 and TRBJ2-2, with D possibly matching TRBD1 (5 bases). The CDR3 runs to 15 residues. The ends were cut back, 5 bases at V and 6 bases at J, with 19 bases in the middle. Germline V gene data show CDR1 as SQVTM and CDR2 as ANQGSEA. The CDR3 DNA sequence: TGCAGCGTTAACGACAGACGTTCCCCACCCGGGGAGCTGTTTTTT. This gives the protein CSVNDRRSPPGELFF.

This clone was picked up a small number of times. V is TRBV7-3 and J is TRBJ1-2; D is ambiguous. V shed 0 bases and J shed 3 bases, with 8 bases lying between them. CDR1 is SGHTA, CDR2 FQGTGA, per germline. The CDR3 sequence is 14 residues long. Written as DNA, the CDR3 is TGTGCCAGCAGCTTAACGTCGGCGGACTATGGCTACACCTTC. This codes for CASSLTSADYGYTF.

This sequence joins TRBV5-1 and TRBJ2-2, with TRBD2 as a possible D gene (5 bases). The germline V gene encodes CDR1 SGHRS and CDR2 YFSETQ. The V gene lost 6 bases and the J gene lost 5 bases, with 23 bases spanning the gap. The CDR3 is 17 amino acids. The CDR3 loop is CASNETPTSWGTGELFF. CDR3 DNA: TGCGCCAGCAACGAAACCCCTACTAGTTGGGGAACCGGGGAGCTGTTTTTT.

The genes are TRBV5-1 and TRBJ2-5; 9 bases agree with TRBD2. This CDR3 comprises 16 residues. Germline CDR1 reads SGHRS; CDR2 reads YFSETQ. J lost 9 bases, V lost 0 bases, and 12 bases had no gene match. The CDR3 is CASSLAPSGVKAAQYF. CDR3 nucleotides: TGCGCCAGCAGCTTGGCCCCTAGCGGGGTTAAGGCGGCCCAGTACTTC.

The chain has TRBV9 and TRBJ1-2; a weak D match, TRBD1 (5 bases). CDR3 size: 13 residues. Germline V gives CDR1 SGDLS, CDR2 YYNGEE. Trimming removed 3 bases from V and 3 bases from J, with 9 bases in between. As DNA, the CDR3 is TGTGCCAGCAGCGCGGACACCTACTATGGCTACACCTTC. Translating it yields CASSADTYYGYTF.

V gene TRBV7-2 combines with J gene TRBJ2-5, with D hard to call. The CDR3 has 11 amino acids. V lost 2 bases and J lost 7, with 5 bases in between. Germline values: CDR1 SGHTA, CDR2 FQGNSA. The CDR3 nucleotides are TGTGCCAGCAGCTTATCGGTGACCCAGTACTTC. Protein product: CASSLSVTQYF.

V and J are TRBV6-5 and TRBJ2-3; 7 bases are shared with TRBD1. Trimming cost V 0 bases and J 1 base; bases outside gene matches: 4. The CDR3 covers 16 residues. Germline assignment: CDR1 MNHEY and CDR2 SVGAGI. In DNA form, the CDR3 reads TGTGCCAGCAGTTACTCGAGAACAGGGGGCACAGATACGCAGTATTTT. This codes for CASSYSRTGGTDTQYF.

This clone was counted a few times. The V gene is TRBV13, the J gene TRBJ1-1; TRBD1 might be the D (6 bases). CDR1 is PRHDT, CDR2 FYEKMQ, per germline (reference sequence). The CDR3 sequence is 15 residues long. V was shortened by 5 bases and J by 3 bases, with 16 bases between the two germline ends. CDR3 protein: CASSATGGAHTEAFF. DNA of the CDR3: TGTGCCAGCAGCGCAACGGGGGGGGCTCACACTGAAGCTTTCTTT.